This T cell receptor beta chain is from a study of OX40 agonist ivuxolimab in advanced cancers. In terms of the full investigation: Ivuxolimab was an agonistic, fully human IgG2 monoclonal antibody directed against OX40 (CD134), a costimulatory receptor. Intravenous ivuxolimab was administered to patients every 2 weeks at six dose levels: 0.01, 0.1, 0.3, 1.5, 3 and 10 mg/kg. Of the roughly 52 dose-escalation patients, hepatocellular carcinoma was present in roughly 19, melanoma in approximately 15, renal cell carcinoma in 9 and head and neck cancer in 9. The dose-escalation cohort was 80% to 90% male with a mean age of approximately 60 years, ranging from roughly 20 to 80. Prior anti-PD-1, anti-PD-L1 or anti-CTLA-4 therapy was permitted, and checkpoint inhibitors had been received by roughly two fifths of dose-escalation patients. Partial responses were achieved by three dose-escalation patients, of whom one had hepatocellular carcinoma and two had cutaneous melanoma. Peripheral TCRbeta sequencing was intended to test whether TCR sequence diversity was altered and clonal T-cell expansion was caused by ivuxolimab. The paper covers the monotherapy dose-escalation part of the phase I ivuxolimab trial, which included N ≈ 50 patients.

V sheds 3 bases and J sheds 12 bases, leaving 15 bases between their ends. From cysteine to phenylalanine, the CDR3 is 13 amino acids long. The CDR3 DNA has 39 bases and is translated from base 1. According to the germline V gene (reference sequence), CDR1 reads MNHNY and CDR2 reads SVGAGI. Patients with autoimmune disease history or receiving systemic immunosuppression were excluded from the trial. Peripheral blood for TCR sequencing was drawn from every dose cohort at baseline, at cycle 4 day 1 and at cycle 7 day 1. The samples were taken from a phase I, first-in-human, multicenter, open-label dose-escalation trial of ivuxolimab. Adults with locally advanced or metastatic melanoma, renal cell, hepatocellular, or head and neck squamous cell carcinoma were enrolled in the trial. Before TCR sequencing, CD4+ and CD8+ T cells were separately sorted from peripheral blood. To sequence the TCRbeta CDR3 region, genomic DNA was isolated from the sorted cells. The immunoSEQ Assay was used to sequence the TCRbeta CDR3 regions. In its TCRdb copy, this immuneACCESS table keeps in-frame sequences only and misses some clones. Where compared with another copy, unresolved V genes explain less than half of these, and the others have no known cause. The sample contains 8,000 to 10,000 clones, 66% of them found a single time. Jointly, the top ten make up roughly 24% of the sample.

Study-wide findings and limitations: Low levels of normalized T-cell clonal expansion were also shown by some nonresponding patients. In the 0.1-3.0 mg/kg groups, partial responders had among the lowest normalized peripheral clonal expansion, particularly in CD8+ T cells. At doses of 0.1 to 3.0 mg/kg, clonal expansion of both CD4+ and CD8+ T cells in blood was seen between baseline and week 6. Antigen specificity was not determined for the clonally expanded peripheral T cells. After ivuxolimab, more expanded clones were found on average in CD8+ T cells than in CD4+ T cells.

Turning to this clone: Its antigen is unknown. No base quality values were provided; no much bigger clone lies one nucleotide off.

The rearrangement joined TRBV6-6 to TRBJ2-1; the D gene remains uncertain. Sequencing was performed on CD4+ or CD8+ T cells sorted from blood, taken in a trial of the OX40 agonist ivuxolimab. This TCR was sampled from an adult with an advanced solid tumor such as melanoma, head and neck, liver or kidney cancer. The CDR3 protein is CASSYLLVLGQFF. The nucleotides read TGTGCCAGCAGTTATCTTCTAGTGCTGGGGCAGTTCTTC.